This TCR beta chain was retrieved from a study of control samples from healthy donors and cancer patients. Trimming took off 6 bases at V and 1 base at J, with 16 bases between the two ends. CDR1 SGHTA and CDR2 FQGNSA come from the germline V gene. This CDR3 has 15 amino acids. Sequencing was performed with immunoSEQ multiplex PCR; in TCRdb, only in-frame clones are kept and a portion is missing. The repertoire holds around 160,000 clones, with under 95% as singletons. Sequenced sample: blood. The source of this sequence is a young man in good health. The J gene is TRBJ2-7, the V gene TRBV7-2, with D maybe TRBD1 (6 bases). The CDR3 region is CASRPDSIISYEQYF. CDR3 in DNA: TGTGCCAGCAGACCGGACAGCATCATTTCCTACGAGCAGTACTTC.